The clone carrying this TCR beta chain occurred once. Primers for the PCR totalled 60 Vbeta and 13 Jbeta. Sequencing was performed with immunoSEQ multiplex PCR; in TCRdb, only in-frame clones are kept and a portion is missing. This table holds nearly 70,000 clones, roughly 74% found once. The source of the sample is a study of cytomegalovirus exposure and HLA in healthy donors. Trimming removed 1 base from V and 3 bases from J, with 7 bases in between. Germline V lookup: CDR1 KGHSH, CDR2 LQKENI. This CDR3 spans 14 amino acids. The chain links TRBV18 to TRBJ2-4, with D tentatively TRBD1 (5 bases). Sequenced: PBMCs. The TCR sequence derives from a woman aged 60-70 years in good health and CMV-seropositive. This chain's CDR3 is CASSPRGGKNIQYF. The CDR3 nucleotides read TGTGCCAGCTCACCACGGGGCGGCAAAAACATTCAGTACTTC.